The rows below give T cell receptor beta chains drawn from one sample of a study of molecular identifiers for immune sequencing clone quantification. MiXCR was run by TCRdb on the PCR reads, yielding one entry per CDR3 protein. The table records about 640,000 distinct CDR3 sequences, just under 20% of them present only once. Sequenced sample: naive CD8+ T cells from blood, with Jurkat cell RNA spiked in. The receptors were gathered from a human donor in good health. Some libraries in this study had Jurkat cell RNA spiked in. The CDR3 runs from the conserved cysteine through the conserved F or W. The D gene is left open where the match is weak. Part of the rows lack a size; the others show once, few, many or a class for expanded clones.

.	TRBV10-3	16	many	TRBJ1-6	TGTGCCATCAGTGAGTCCAACCGGGGAGATAATTCACCCCTCCACTTT	CAISESNRGDNSPLHF
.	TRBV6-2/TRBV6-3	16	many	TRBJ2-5	TGTGCCAGCAGTTATGGAATTAGCGCGGCCGGCGAGACCCAGTACTTC	CASSYGISAAGETQYF
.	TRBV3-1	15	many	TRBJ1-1	TGTGCCAGCAGCCAAGGGGGCGGTCGATACACTGAAGCTTTCTTT	CASSQGGGRYTEAFF
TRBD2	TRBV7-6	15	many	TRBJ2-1	TGTGCCAGCAGCTCTAGCGGGAGGGCCATGGGAGAGCAGTTCTTC	CASSSSGRAMGEQFF
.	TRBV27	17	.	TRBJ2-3	TGTGCCAGCAGTTTACAGAATCCTTATACTTCAACAGATACGCGGTATTTT	CASSLQNPYTSTDTRYF
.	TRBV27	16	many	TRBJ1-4	TGTGCCAGCATCGAAGGGCGGGGCCAAACTAATGAAAAACTGTTTTTT	CASIEGRGQTNEKLFF
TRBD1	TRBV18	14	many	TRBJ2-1	TGTGCCAGCTCATCGGACAGGACCTACAATGAGCAGTTCTTC	CASSSDRTYNEQFF
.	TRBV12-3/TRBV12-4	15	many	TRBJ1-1	TGTGCCAGCAGTCAACCGGCAGGGTTGAACACTGAAGCTTTCTTT	CASSQPAGLNTEAFF
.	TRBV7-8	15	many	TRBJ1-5	TGTGCCAGCAGCTTAGTCGCAAGTAGCAATCAGCCCCAGCATTTT	CASSLVASSNQPQHF
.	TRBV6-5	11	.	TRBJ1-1	TGTGCCATCCTAGTTGGCACTGAAGCTTTCTTT	CAILVGTEAFF
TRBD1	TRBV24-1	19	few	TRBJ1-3	TGTGCCACCAGTGATTTTTGGGACAGGAACTCACACTGGTCGAACACCATATATTTT	CATSDFWDRNSHWSNTIYF
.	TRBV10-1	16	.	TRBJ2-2	TGCGCCACCCCCCCCCGGAGGATAGTAAACACCGGGGAGCTGTTTTTT	CATPPRRIVNTGELFF
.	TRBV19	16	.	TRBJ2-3	TGTGCCAGTAGTCTGGACATCGGACAGAGCACAGATACGCAGTATTTT	CASSLDIGQSTDTQYF
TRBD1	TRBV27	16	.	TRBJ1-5	TGTGCCAGCAGTTTATCGGCAGGGGGATACGGTCAGCCCCAGCATTTT	CASSLSAGGYGQPQHF
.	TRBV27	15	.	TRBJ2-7	TGTGCCAGCAGTTTTTCGATGGGGGGTAACCACGAGCAGTACTTC	CASSFSMGGNHEQYF
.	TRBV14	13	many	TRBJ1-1	TGTGCCAGCAGCCAAGATTATCGACTTGAAGCTTTCTTT	CASSQDYRLEAFF
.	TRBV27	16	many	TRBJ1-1	TGTGCCAGCAGTTTAAATGGCTTCAGGTCTGACACTGAAGCTTTCTTT	CASSLNGFRSDTEAFF
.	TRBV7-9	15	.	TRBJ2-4	TGTGCCAGCAGCAACTGGGACATTTTAGGGGACATTCAGTACTTC	CASSNWDILGDIQYF
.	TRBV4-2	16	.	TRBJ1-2	TGTGCCAGCAGCCAACATGAAACCGCGGCTAACTATGGCTACACCTTC	CASSQHETAANYGYTF
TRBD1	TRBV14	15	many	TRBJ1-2	TGTGCCAGCAGCCAAGCTCCAGGGGGAGGCTATGGCTACACCTTC	CASSQAPGGGYGYTF
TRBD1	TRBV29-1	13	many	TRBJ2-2	TGCAGCGTGTGGGACAGAAACACCGGGGAGCTGTTTTTT	CSVWDRNTGELFF
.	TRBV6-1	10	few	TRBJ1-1	TGTGCCACCCATTACACTGAAGCTTTCTTT	CATHYTEAFF
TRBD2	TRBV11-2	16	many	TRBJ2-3	TGTGCCAGCAGCTTAGCTCTAGCGGGGAGCACAGATACGCAGTATTTT	CASSLALAGSTDTQYF
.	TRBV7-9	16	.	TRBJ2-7	TGTGCCAGCAGCTCCGGGACTGTCCCCTACCTACACGAGCAGTACTTC	CASSSGTVPYLHEQYF